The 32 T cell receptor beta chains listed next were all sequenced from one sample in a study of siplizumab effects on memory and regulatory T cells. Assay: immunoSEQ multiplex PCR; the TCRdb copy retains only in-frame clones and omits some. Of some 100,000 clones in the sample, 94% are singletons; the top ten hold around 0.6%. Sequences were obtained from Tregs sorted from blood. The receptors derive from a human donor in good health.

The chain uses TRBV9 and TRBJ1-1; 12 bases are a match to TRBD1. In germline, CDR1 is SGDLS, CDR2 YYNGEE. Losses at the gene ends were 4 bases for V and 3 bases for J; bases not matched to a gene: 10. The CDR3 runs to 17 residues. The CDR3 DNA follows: TGTGCCAGCAGCTTAGGGACAGGGGGCTTCGAGGACACTGAAGCTTTCTTT. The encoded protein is CASSLGTGGFEDTEAFF.

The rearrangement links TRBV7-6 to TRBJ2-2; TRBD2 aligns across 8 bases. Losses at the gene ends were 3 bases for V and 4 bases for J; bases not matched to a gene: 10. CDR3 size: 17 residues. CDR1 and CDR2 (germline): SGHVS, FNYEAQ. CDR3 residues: CASSLSPLAGFTGELFF. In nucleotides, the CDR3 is TGTGCCAGCAGCTTGTCCCCCTTAGCGGGGTTCACCGGGGAGCTGTTTTTT.

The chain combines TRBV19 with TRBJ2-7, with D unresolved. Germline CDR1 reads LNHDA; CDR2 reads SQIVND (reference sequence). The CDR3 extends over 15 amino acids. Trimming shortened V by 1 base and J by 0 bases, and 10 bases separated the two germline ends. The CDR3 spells CASSIVWKSSYEQYF. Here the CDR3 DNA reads TGTGCCAGTAGTATAGTTTGGAAGAGCTCCTACGAGCAGTACTTC.

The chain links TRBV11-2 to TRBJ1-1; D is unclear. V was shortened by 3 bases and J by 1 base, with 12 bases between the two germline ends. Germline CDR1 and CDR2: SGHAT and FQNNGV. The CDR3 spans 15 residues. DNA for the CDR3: TGTGCCAGCAGCTTTCCCCGGGATAGGAACACTGAAGCTTTCTTT. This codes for CASSFPRDRNTEAFF.

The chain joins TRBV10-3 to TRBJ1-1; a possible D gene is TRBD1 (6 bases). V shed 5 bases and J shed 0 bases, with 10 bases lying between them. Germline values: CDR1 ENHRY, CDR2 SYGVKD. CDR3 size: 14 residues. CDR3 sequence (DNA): TGTGCCATCAGTCGGACAGCAATGAACACTGAAGCTTTCTTT. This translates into CAISRTAMNTEAFF.

The CDR3 here is CATYWGQGINEQFF. The CDR3 nucleotides are TGTGCCACCTATTGGGGACAGGGGATCAATGAGCAGTTCTTC. The chain combines TRBV2 with TRBJ2-1; 10 nucleotides align to TRBD1. Germline CDR1 reads SNHLY; CDR2 reads FYNNEI. The CDR3 is 14 amino acids. V lost 10 bases, J lost 6 bases, and 9 bases stayed unmatched.

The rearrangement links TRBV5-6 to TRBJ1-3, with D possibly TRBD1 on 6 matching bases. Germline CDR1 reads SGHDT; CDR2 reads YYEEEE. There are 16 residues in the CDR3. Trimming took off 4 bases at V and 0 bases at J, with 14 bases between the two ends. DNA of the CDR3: TGTGCCAGCAGCCTGATCGGGACACCCTCTGGAAACACCATATATTTT. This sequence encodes CASSLIGTPSGNTIYF.

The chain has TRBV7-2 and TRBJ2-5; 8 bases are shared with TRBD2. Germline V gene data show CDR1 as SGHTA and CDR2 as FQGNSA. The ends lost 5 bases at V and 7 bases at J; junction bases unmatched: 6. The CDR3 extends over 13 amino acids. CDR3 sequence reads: CASSPVAGGTQYF. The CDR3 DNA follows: TGTGCCAGCAGCCCTGTGGCGGGGGGGACCCAGTACTTC. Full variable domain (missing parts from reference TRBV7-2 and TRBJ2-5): GAGVSQSPSNKVTEKGKDVELRCDPISGHTALYWYRQSLGQGLEFLIYFQGNSAPDKSGLPSDRFSAERTGGSVSTLTIQRTQQEDSAVYLCASSPVAGGTQYFGPGTRLLVL.

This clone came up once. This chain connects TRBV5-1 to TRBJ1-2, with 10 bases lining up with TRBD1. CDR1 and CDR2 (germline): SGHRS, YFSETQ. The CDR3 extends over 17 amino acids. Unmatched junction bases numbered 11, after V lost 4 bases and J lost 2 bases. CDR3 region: CASSPGDRGRSNYGYTF. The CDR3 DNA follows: TGCGCCAGCAGCCCCGGGGACAGGGGACGGAGCAACTATGGCTACACCTTC.

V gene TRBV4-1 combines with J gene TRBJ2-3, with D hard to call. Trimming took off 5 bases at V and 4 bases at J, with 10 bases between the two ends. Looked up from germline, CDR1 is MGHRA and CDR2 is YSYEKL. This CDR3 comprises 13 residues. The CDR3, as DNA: TGCGCCAGCAGCGGTAGGTCTTCAGATACGCAGTATTTT. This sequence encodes CASSGRSSDTQYF.

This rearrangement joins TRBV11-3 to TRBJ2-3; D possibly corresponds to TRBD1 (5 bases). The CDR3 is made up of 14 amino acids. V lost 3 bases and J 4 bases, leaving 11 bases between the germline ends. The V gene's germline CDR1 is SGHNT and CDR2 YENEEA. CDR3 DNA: TGTGCCAGCAGCTTTTCAGGGATCCCAGATACGCAGTATTTT. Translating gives CASSFSGIPDTQYF.

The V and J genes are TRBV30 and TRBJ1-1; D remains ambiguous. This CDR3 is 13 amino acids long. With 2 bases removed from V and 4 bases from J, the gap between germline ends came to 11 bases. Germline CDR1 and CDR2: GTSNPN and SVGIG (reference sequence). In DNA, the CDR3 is TGTGCCTGGAGTCGCCCCCCGAGCACTGAAGCTTTCTTT. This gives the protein CAWSRPPSTEAFF.

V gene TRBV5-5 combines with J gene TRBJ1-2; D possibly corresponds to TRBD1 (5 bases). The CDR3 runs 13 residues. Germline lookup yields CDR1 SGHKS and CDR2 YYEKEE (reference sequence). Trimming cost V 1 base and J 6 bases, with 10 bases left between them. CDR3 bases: TGTGCCAGCAGCTTGCGGCAGGGAGATGGCTACACCTTC. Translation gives CASSLRQGDGYTF.

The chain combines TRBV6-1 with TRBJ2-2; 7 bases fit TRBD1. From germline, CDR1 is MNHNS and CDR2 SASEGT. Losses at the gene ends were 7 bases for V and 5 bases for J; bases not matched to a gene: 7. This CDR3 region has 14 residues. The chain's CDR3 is CASNSGQHTGELFF. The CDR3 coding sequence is TGTGCCAGCAACTCGGGACAGCATACCGGGGAGCTGTTTTTT.

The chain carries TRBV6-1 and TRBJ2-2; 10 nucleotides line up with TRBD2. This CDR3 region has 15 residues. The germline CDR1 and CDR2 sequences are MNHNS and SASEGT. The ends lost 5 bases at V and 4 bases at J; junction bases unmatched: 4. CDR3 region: CASSPAGGGTGELFF. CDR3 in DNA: TGTGCCAGCAGTCCAGCGGGAGGGGGCACCGGGGAGCTGTTTTTT.

In DNA, the CDR3 is TGTGCCTGGAGTCTCCTCCGGACTAGCGGGACCAGTGGGACCCAGTACTTC. Translated, it gives CAWSLLRTSGTSGTQYF. This sequence joins TRBV30 and TRBJ2-5; 12 nucleotides agree with TRBD2. Germline CDR1 GTSNPN, CDR2 SVGIG (reference sequence). Trimming at V came to 2 bases and at J to 7 bases, leaving 14 bases not matched to a gene. The CDR3 is 17 amino acids.

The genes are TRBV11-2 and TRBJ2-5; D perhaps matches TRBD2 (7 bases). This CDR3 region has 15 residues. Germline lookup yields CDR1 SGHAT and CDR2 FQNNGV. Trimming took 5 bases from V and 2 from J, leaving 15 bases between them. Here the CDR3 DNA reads TGTGCCAGCAGCCCCGGGGGGACAAGGCAAGAGACCCAGTACTTC. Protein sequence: CASSPGGTRQETQYF.

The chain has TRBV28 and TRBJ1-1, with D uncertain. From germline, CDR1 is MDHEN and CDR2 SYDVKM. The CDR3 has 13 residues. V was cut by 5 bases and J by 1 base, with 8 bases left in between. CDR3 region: CASSHRQNTEAFF. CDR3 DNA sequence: TGTGCCAGCAGTCATAGACAGAACACTGAAGCTTTCTTT.

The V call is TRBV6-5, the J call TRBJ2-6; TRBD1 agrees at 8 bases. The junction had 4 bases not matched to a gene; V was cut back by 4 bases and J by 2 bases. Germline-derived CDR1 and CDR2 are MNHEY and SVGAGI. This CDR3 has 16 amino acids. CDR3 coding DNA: TGTGCCAGCAGTTCCTTGACAGGGGCTGGGGCCAACGTCCTGACTTTC. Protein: CASSSLTGAGANVLTF.

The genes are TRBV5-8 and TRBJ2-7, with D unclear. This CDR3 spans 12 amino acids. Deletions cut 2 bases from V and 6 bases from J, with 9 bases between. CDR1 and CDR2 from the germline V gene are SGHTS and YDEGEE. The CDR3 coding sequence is TGTGCCAGCAGCTTCGGATGGCGCGAGCAGTACTTC. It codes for CASSFGWREQYF.

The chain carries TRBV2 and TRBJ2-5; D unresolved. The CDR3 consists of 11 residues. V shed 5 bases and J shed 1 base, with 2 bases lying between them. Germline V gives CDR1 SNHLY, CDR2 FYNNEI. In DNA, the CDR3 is TGTGCCAGCAGTTTCCAAGAGACCCAGTACTTC. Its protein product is CASSFQETQYF.

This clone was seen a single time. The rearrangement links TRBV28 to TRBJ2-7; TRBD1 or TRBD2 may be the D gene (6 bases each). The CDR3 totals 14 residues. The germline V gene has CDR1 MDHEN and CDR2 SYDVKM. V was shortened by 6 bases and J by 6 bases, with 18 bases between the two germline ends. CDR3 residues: CASRTYPRGAEQYF. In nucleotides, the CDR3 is TGTGCCAGCAGAACCTATCCTAGGGGGGCCGAGCAGTACTTC.

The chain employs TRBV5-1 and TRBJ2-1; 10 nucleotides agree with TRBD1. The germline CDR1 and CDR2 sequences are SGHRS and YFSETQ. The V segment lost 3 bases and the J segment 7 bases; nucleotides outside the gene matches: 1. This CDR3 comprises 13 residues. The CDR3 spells CASSWGQGNEQFF. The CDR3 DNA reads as TGCGCCAGCAGCTGGGGACAGGGGAATGAGCAGTTCTTC.

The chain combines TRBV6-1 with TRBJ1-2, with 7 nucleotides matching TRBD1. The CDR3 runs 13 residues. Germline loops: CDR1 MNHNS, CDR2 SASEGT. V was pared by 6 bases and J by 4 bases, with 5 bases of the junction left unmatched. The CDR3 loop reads CASRATGSYGYTF. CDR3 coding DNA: TGTGCCAGCAGAGCGACAGGGAGCTATGGCTACACCTTC.

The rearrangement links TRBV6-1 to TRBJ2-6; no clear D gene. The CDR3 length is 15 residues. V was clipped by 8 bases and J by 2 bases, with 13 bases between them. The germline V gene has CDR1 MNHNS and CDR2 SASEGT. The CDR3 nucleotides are TGTGCCAGCGACTCGGTGGGCGCTGGGGCCAACGTCCTGACTTTC. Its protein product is CASDSVGAGANVLTF.

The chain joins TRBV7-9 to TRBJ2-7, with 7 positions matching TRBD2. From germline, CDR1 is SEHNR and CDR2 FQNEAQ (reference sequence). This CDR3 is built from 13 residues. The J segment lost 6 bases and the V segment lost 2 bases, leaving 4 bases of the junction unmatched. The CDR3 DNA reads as TGTGCCAGCAGCTTAATAGGGAGGGGCGAGCAGTACTTC. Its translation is CASSLIGRGEQYF.

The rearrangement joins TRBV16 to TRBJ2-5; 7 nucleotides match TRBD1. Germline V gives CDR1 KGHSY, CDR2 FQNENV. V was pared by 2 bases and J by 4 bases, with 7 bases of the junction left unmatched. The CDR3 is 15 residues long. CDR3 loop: CASSQIYRGGETQYF. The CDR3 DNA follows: TGTGCCAGCAGCCAAATCTACAGGGGTGGAGAGACCCAGTACTTC.

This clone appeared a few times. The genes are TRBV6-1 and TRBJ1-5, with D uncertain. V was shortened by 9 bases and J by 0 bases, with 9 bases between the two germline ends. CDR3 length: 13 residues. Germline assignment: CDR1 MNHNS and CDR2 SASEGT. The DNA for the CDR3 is TGTGCCAGTAAACCTTATAGCAATCAGCCCCAGCATTTT. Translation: CASKPYSNQPQHF.

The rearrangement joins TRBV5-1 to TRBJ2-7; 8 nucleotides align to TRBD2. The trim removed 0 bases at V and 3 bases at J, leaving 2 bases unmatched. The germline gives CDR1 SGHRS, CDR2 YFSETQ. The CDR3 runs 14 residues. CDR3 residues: CASSLVGTSYEQYF. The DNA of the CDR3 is TGCGCCAGCAGCTTGGTGGGGACTAGCTACGAGCAGTACTTC.

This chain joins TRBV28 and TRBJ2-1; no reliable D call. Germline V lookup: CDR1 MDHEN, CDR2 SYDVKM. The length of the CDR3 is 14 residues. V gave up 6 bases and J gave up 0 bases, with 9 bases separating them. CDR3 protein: CASRWVSSYNEQFF. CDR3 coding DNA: TGTGCCAGCAGATGGGTGAGCTCCTACAATGAGCAGTTCTTC.

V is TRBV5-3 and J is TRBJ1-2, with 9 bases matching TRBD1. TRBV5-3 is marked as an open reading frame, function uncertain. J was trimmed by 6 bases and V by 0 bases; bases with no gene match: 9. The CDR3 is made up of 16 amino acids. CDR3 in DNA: TGTGCCAGAAGCTTGGATGGGACAGGGAGTACGGATGGCTACACCTTC. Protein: CARSLDGTGSTDGYTF.

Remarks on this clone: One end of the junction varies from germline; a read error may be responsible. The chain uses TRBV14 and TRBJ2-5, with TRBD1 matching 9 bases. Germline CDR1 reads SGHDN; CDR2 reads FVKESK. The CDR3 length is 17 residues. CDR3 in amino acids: CATSPAPPDRGYETQYF. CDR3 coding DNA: TGTGCCACCAGCCCTGCTCCACCGGACAGGGGATACGAGACCCAGTACTTC.